What follows are 19 T cell receptor beta chains derived from one specimen sequenced in a study of T-cell reconstitution after alpha-beta-depleted transplantation in children. Unique molecular identifiers were incorporated into the prepared TCRbeta library. TCRdb reprocessed the PCR reads via MiXCR and lists one record per CDR3 protein. Counted here are about 460,000 distinct CDR3 sequences, 10% occurring once; the ten biggest clones make up roughly 2.1%. The sequencing here drew on PBMCs, taken before TCRalphabeta/CD19-depleted stem cell transplant. These receptors all come from a child aged 2-15 years with inherited bone marrow failure, due to receive a stem cell transplant.

The sample holds many counts of this clonotype. The J gene is TRBJ2-7, the V gene TRBV29-1; TRBD1 agrees at 10 bases. The CDR3 length is 14 residues. Trimming removed 3 bases from V and 2 bases from J; junction bases left unmatched: 4. The V gene's germline CDR1 is SQVTM and CDR2 ANQGSEA. The CDR3 nucleotides read TGCAGCGTTGATTTCGGGACAGGGGCCTACGAGCAGTACTTC. Protein product: CSVDFGTGAYEQYF.

The chain combines TRBV11-2 with TRBJ1-2; TRBD1 matches at 8 bases. V lost 4 bases, J lost 0 bases, and 7 bases stayed unmatched. The germline V gene has CDR1 SGHAT and CDR2 FQNNGV. This CDR3 is built from 16 residues. The CDR3 sequence is CASSYRDRIPNYGYTF. CDR3 coding DNA: TGTGCCAGCAGCTACAGGGACAGGATTCCTAACTATGGCTACACCTTC. The whole variable domain, remainder taken from reference TRBV11-2 and TRBJ1-2, is EAGVAQSPRYKIIEKRQSVAFWCNPISGHATLYWYQQILGQGPKLLIQFQNNGVVDDSQLPKDRFSAERLKGVDSTLKIQPAKLEDSAVYLCASSYRDRIPNYGYTFGSGTRLTVV.

This clonotype was seen repeatedly, ten times or more. The chain joins TRBV29-1 to TRBJ1-1; TRBD1 matches 7 bases. CDR1 SQVTM and CDR2 ANQGSEA come from the germline V gene. This CDR3 contains 10 residues. V gave up 5 bases and J gave up 11 bases; unmatched junction bases: 5. DNA of the CDR3: TGCAGCGTTTCGACAGGGCGGGCTTTCTTT. It specifies CSVSTGRAFF.

This chain links TRBV20-1 with TRBJ2-1; perhaps TRBD1 as D (5 bases). Trimming took off 5 bases at V and 7 bases at J, with 15 bases between the two ends. CDR3 length: 13 residues. Germline V CDR1 and CDR2: DFQATT, SNEGSKA (reference sequence). CDR3 nucleotides: TGCAGTGCTTCAGAGATGGGGCCTAATGAGCAGTTCTTC. It codes for CSASEMGPNEQFF.

This clonotype has ten or more counts. The chain employs TRBV15 and TRBJ2-3, with 12 positions matching TRBD2. V lost 0 bases, J lost 6 bases, and 7 bases stayed unmatched. Looked up from germline, CDR1 is LNHNV and CDR2 is YYDKDF (reference sequence). The CDR3 totals 17 residues. CDR3 in DNA: TGTGCCACCAGCAGAGAGGCTAGCGGGAGGGCATTGGATACGCAGTATTTT. It specifies CATSREASGRALDTQYF.

To note about this clonotype: With a much larger clone just one base away, this may be a read error. The V and J genes are TRBV6-2 or TRBV6-3 and TRBJ2-1; D remains unclear. The germline gives CDR1 MNHEY, CDR2 SVGEGT. The CDR3 runs 14 residues. V was clipped by 6 bases and J by 7 bases, with 16 bases between them. CDR3 bases: TGTGCCAGCAGCGACCTGGCGGTAGGTAATGAGCAGTTCTTC. Translated, it gives CASSDLAVGNEQFF.

The chain has TRBV5-1 and TRBJ2-1; 7 nucleotides match TRBD2. This CDR3 is 13 amino acids long. V gave up 4 bases and J gave up 6 bases; unmatched junction bases: 4. Germline values: CDR1 SGHRS, CDR2 YFSETQ. CDR3 DNA: TGCGCCAGCAGCAATAGCGGGCCCAATGAGCAGTTCTTC. This translates into CASSNSGPNEQFF.

Ten or more counts support this clonotype. The chain combines TRBV9 with TRBJ1-2; D not resolved. CDR1 and CDR2 from the germline V gene are SGDLS and YYNGEE. V shed 4 bases and J shed 3 bases, with 13 bases lying between them. The CDR3 is 14 residues long. CDR3 DNA: TGTGCCAGCAGCACCCTACAAGGGCACTATGGCTACACCTTC. Protein product: CASSTLQGHYGYTF.

In this sample, this clonotype turned up once. Germline is not matched at one junction end, which may reflect a read error. The chain is built from TRBV2 and TRBJ2-1; 8 bases are a match to TRBD1. Per the germline V gene, CDR1 is SNHLY and CDR2 is FYNNEI. The CDR3 has 14 residues. The CDR3 loop reads CVSTRWTGSNEQFF. In nucleotides, the CDR3 is TGTGTCAGCACACGATGGACAGGGAGCAATGAGCAGTTCTTC.

This clonotype was seen many times. J is TRBJ2-7 and V is TRBV29-1; D remains ambiguous. Germline V gene sequence: CDR1 SQVTM, CDR2 ANQGSEA. The CDR3 is 12 residues long. The ends were cut back, 3 bases at V and 3 bases at J, with 9 bases in the middle. CDR3 in DNA: TGCAGCGTTGAGTCTTCACTCTACGAGCAGTACTTC. It codes for CSVESSLYEQYF.

This chain joins TRBV7-2 and TRBJ1-1, with TRBD1 as a possible D gene (5 bases). The CDR3 loop spans 15 amino acids. Trimming took 5 bases from V and 3 from J, leaving 16 bases between them. Looked up from germline, CDR1 is SGHTA and CDR2 is FQGNSA. CDR3 nucleotide sequence: TGTGCCAGCAGCCCGCCGGGACGGTGGTACACTGAAGCTTTCTTT. This translates into CASSPPGRWYTEAFF.

This clonotype was observed many times. The gene calls are TRBV11-2 and TRBJ2-5, with D perhaps given as TRBD1 or TRBD2 (5 bases each). Trimming pared 5 bases from V and 8 bases from J, leaving 18 bases between. Per germline, CDR1 SGHAT and CDR2 FQNNGV. The CDR3 length is 14 residues. The CDR3 DNA sequence: TGTGCCAGCAGCATAGGGACCAGGACGGTAACCCAGTACTTC. This codes for CASSIGTRTVTQYF.

The chain joins TRBV19 to TRBJ2-1; D is possibly TRBD1 (5 bases). V was clipped by 10 bases and J by 2 bases, with 18 bases between them. There are 15 residues in the CDR3. Germline V gene lookup returns CDR1 LNHDA and CDR2 SQIVND (reference sequence). The CDR3 sequence is CATTRALGTYNEQFF. As DNA, the CDR3 is TGTGCCACGACCAGGGCATTGGGCACCTACAATGAGCAGTTCTTC.

CDR3 nucleotides: TGTGCCAGCAACAGGGGGGTCCAAGAGACCCAGTACTTC. The encoded protein is CASNRGVQETQYF. The chain employs TRBV9 and TRBJ2-5; 8 bases align to TRBD1. There are 13 residues in the CDR3. J gave up 1 base and V 6 bases, and 2 bases lay outside the gene matches. CDR1 and CDR2 (germline): SGDLS, YYNGEE.

This clonotype was counted ten times or more. The chain recombines TRBV6-1 with TRBJ1-2; D gene ambiguous. CDR1 and CDR2 from the germline V gene are MNHNS and SASEGT. The CDR3 contains 13 residues. Trimming removed 7 bases at V and 2 bases at J, with 11 bases between. As DNA, the CDR3 is TGTGCCAGCATAGGTGGCCAGAACTATGGCTACACCTTC. It specifies CASIGGQNYGYTF.

This clonotype was detected many times. The genes are TRBV7-2 and TRBJ1-6; D not certain. Germline values: CDR1 SGHTA, CDR2 FQGNSA. The CDR3 contains 13 residues. The V end lost 1 base, the J end lost 10 bases, and 8 bases lay between the germline ends. The DNA for the CDR3 is TGTGCCAGCAGCTTAGTTTTGGGCTCACCCCTCCACTTT. Amino acid sequence: CASSLVLGSPLHF.

This clonotype was seen repeatedly, ten times or more. V and J are TRBV29-1 and TRBJ2-7; tentative D call: TRBD1 (6 bases). The germline V gene has CDR1 SQVTM and CDR2 ANQGSEA. V lost 6 bases and J lost 4, with 16 bases in between. The CDR3 spans 13 residues. CDR3 region: CSVGTGTTYEQYF. DNA of the CDR3: TGCAGCGTGGGGACCGGGACAACTTACGAGCAGTACTTC.

In its sample, this clonotype was seen many times. V is TRBV27 and J is TRBJ1-1, with a tentative D call TRBD1 (6 bases). Germline V lookup: CDR1 MNHEY, CDR2 SMNVEV (reference sequence). Trimming took 4 bases from V and 1 from J, leaving 13 bases between them. This CDR3 comprises 15 residues. For the CDR3, the DNA is TGTGCCAGCAGTTCCGCCGGGGGGCGGAACACTGAAGCTTTCTTT. Residues: CASSSAGGRNTEAFF.

The gene calls are TRBV2 and TRBJ2-7; D uncertain. This CDR3 is 15 amino acids long. Germline V CDR1 and CDR2: SNHLY, FYNNEI. V dropped 4 bases and J dropped 5 bases, with 18 bases sitting between them. CDR3 amino acids: CASSARTARTDEQYF. DNA for the CDR3: TGTGCCAGCAGTGCAAGGACGGCTCGAACGGACGAGCAGTACTTC.